These 5 T cell receptor beta chains came from one sample sequenced in a study of T cell repertoires and HLA-DP antigens (dated by TCRdb to between 2017 and 2018). The library was made by the immunoSEQ multiplex PCR assay. TCRdb took this table from immuneACCESS and kept in-frame rearrangements with V and J called. Such tables lack part of the clones; where checked against another copy, unresolved V genes explain under half of the gap, and the rest is unexplained. This sample lists around 110,000 clones; around 93% were detected once. Over 0.25% of the sample goes to the ten largest clones. No cognate antigen is known for these TCRs. Sequencing was carried out using CD4+ T cells from PBMCs. These TCRs come from a woman aged 18-29 years in good health and CMV-seronegative.

V is TRBV6-5 and J is TRBJ2-5; 10 positions agree with TRBD2. The V segment lost 3 bases and the J segment 7 bases; nucleotides outside the gene matches: 8. The CDR3 runs to 15 residues. Germline loops: CDR1 MNHEY, CDR2 SVGAGI. CDR3 in DNA: TGTGCCAGCAGTTATGATAGCGGGGGGCTCGGGACCCAGTACTTC. Translation gives CASSYDSGGLGTQYF.

The V gene is TRBV11-2, the J gene TRBJ2-1, with 12 bases identical to TRBD2. The CDR3 is 17 residues long. CDR1 and CDR2 from the germline V gene are SGHAT and FQNNGV. V shed 1 base, J shed 5 bases, and the junction held 6 bases outside the gene matches. The CDR3 DNA reads as TGTGCCAGCAGCTTAGGGTCTAGCGGGAGGGGAAACAATGAGCAGTTCTTC. It is translated as CASSLGSSGRGNNEQFF. Combining the CDR3 with reference TRBV11-2 and TRBJ2-1 gives the whole variable domain EAGVAQSPRYKIIEKRQSVAFWCNPISGHATLYWYQQILGQGPKLLIQFQNNGVVDDSQLPKDRFSAERLKGVDSTLKIQPAKLEDSAVYLCASSLGSSGRGNNEQFFGPGTRLTVL.

V and J are TRBV5-6 and TRBJ2-6; the match to TRBD1 covers 7 bases. This CDR3 region has 18 residues. CDR1 is SGHDT and CDR2 is YYEEEE in the germline V gene. The V segment lost 2 bases and the J segment 0 bases; nucleotides outside the gene matches: 8. CDR3 residues: CASSFGTGVLSGANVLTF. DNA of the CDR3: TGTGCCAGCAGCTTCGGTACAGGGGTTCTCTCTGGGGCCAACGTCCTGACTTTC.

The chain couples TRBV7-3 to TRBJ1-1; D gene uncertain. Between the trimmed V and J ends, which lost 2 bases and 2 bases, there was a span of 21 bases. The CDR3 is made up of 18 amino acids. Germline CDR1 reads SGHTA; CDR2 reads FQGTGA. This chain's CDR3 is CASSLYASPESRNTEAFF. The CDR3 DNA follows: TGTGCCAGCAGCTTATACGCGAGCCCCGAGTCGAGAAACACTGAAGCTTTCTTT.

This chain uses TRBV5-6 with TRBJ2-1; 9 nucleotides agree with TRBD2. CDR3 size: 15 residues. Germline loops: CDR1 SGHDT, CDR2 YYEEEE. V lost 4 bases and J lost 8; bases outside the gene matches: 10. The CDR3 nucleotides are TGTGCCAGCAGCCCCTCGGGACTAGCAATCGATGAGCAGTTCTTC. Translation gives CASSPSGLAIDEQFF.